These T cell receptor beta chains were read from a single sample in a study of shared clonotypes between healthy human individuals. Generated by immunoSEQ multiplex PCR, the TCRdb table keeps only in-frame clones and is missing some. In the table there are approximately 1.5 million clones, under 99% of which are singletons. The sequenced material came from naive CD4+ T cells sorted from blood. The source of these receptors is a man aged 25 to 40 in good health. Both conserved end residues are part of each CDR3. Fields, in order: D gene, J gene, clone size, V gene, CDR3 DNA, CDR3 protein. D genes are given only for firm matches. Rows may omit the clone size; those that give it use once, few, many or a size class.

TRBD1 | TRBJ1-2 | few | TRBV5-1 | TGCGCCAGCAGCTTGGGACAGGGGAACTATGGCTACACCTTC | CASSLGQGNYGYTF
NA | TRBJ1-1 | NA | TRBV19 | TGTGCCAGTAGTAATCAGGGTATGAACACTGAAGCTTTCTTT | CASSNQGMNTEAFF
TRBD1 | TRBJ2-3 | NA | TRBV7-8 | TGTGCCAGCAGCAGTTACAGGGGTGCAGATACGCAGTATTTT | CASSSYRGADTQYF
TRBD2 | TRBJ2-1 | NA | TRBV7-2 | TGTGCCAGCAGCTTAATTGAGGGACTAGCGAATTCCTACAATGAGCAGTTCTTC | CASSLIEGLANSYNEQFF
NA | TRBJ1-5 | NA | TRBV6-1 | TGTGCCAGCAGTGAGCAGGGGCGGCAGCCCCAGCATTTT | CASSEQGRQPQHF
TRBD2 | TRBJ2-5 | NA | TRBV29-1 | TGCAGCGTTGTTCTAGCGGGAGGGGTCCAGTACTTC | CSVVLAGGVQYF
TRBD2 | TRBJ2-3 | NA | TRBV4-1 | TGCGCCAGCAGCACAACAGTCCAGGGAGGGGCAGATACGCAGTATTTT | CASSTTVQGGADTQYF
TRBD1 | TRBJ2-5 | NA | TRBV6-1 | TGTGCCAGCAGAGAGGGACAGGGTTTTTTAGAGACCCAGTACTTC | CASREGQGFLETQYF
NA | TRBJ1-5 | NA | TRBV10-1 | TGCGCCAGCAGTGTGGGGAATCAGCCCCAGCATTTT | CASSVGNQPQHF
NA | TRBJ2-5 | NA | TRBV5-1 | TGCGCCAGCAGCCGAGGGGCTAGCCAAGAGACCCAGTACTTC | CASSRGASQETQYF
TRBD2 | TRBJ2-5 | NA | TRBV7-2 | TGTGCCAGCACCCCACCCCGACTAGCGGGAGGGACCCAGTACTTC | CASTPPRLAGGTQYF
TRBD1 | TRBJ2-3 | NA | TRBV18 | TGTGCCAGCTCACCCCGGACAGGGGATTCAGATACGCAGTATTTT | CASSPRTGDSDTQYF
TRBD1 | TRBJ1-2 | NA | TRBV6-1 | TGTGCCAGCAGTATACAGGGGGCGCAGGGCTACACCTTC | CASSIQGAQGYTF
NA | TRBJ2-7 | once | TRBV28 | TGTGCCAGCAGTTTCGGTCTGGGCTACGAGCAGTACTTC | CASSFGLGYEQYF
NA | TRBJ2-2 | NA | TRBV7-2 | TGTGCCAGCAGCTTAACCCCCCACACAGGGACCGGGGAGCTGTTTTTT | CASSLTPHTGTGELFF